The 18 T cell receptor beta chains below all came from one sample that was sequenced in a study of monozygotic twins with inflammatory bowel disease (dated by TCRdb to about 2019). The library came from 5' RACE. TCRdb records Illumina HiSeq 2500 as the sequencer. TCRdb reprocessed the reads, and each CDR3 protein sequence is entered once, without DNA. This sample's clone table shows some 450,000 distinct CDR3 sequences. The leading ten clones occupy about 2.3% of the sample. The specimen sequenced was blood. The receptor set was obtained from a human donor with ulcerative colitis or Crohn's disease, or a healthy co-twin of an affected twin (not recorded which).

The chain carries TRBV28 and TRBJ2-1; TCRdb's assignment of TRBD2 cannot be checked, as there is no DNA. Germline lookup yields CDR1 MDHEN and CDR2 SYDVKM. This CDR3 has 16 residues. The CDR3 protein is CASSLGLAASYNEQFF. The full variable domain, with the rest looked up from reference TRBV28 and TRBJ2-1, is DVKVTQSSRYLVKRTGEKVFLECVQDMDHENMFWYRQDPGLGLRLIYFSYDVKMKEKGDIPEGYSVSREKKERFSLILESASTNQTSMYLCASSLGLAASYNEQFFGPGTRLTVL.

This rearrangement joins TRBV12-3 or TRBV12-4 to TRBJ1-2. The CDR3 spans 15 residues. The CDR3 region is CASSLALSSKNGYTF.

The rearrangement links TRBV5-1 to TRBJ2-1. There are 15 residues in the CDR3. CDR1 and CDR2 from the germline V gene are SGHRS and YFSETQ. The CDR3 loop is CASSLPRGSYNEQFF.

CDR3: CSVDKVNTEAFF. V gene TRBV29-1 combines with J gene TRBJ1-1. The CDR3 sequence is 12 residues long. Germline assignment: CDR1 SQVTM and CDR2 ANQGSEA.

The V gene is TRBV19, the J gene TRBJ2-3; the TCRdb call, TRBD1, lacks DNA for checking. The CDR3 is 16 amino acids. The germline V gene has CDR1 LNHDA and CDR2 SQIVND (reference sequence). The chain's CDR3 is CASSPELAGEADTQYF.

The chain recombines TRBV5-1 with TRBJ2-7; there is no DNA to check the TCRdb D call of TRBD2. From germline, CDR1 is SGHRS and CDR2 YFSETQ. The CDR3 contains 14 residues. CDR3 loop: CASKRAGSSYEQYF.

The chain employs TRBV7-7 and TRBJ2-3; there is no DNA to check the TCRdb D call of TRBD2. The germline gives CDR1 SSHAT, CDR2 FNYEAQ (reference sequence). This CDR3 has 15 amino acids. This CDR3 is CASSLHGRTTDTQYF.

The CDR3 region is CASSFGQGAGKLFF. The chain has TRBV7-2 and TRBJ1-4; TCRdb outputs TRBD1, but without DNA this stays unchecked. The CDR3 is made up of 14 amino acids. The germline V gene has CDR1 SGHTA and CDR2 FQGNSA.

This rearrangement joins TRBV28 to TRBJ2-3; checking the TCRdb D call of TRBD1 is not possible without DNA. The germline CDR1 and CDR2 sequences are MDHEN and SYDVKM. The CDR3 totals 15 residues. This CDR3 is CASSLPGLSADTQYF.

CDR3 region: CASSSKFGELFF. The chain has TRBV7-3 and TRBJ2-2. The CDR3 has 12 residues. Germline lookup yields CDR1 SGHTA and CDR2 FQGTGA.

The CDR3 is CSVERAYNEQFF. The chain couples TRBV29-1 to TRBJ2-1; TCRdb picks TRBD2, but there is no DNA to check that call. In germline, CDR1 is SQVTM, CDR2 ANQGSEA. The CDR3 has 12 amino acids.

This chain connects TRBV7-3 to TRBJ1-1; no DNA is available, so the TRBD1 call from TCRdb remains unchecked. The CDR3 extends over 16 amino acids. Germline CDR1 reads SGHTA; CDR2 reads FQGTGA. Here the CDR3 reads CASSSQPGQVFSEAFF.

The chain joins TRBV6-6 to TRBJ1-1. This CDR3 spans 11 amino acids. CDR1 is MNHNY and CDR2 is SVGAGI in the germline V gene (reference sequence). The CDR3 spells CASSKSTEAFF.

J is TRBJ1-6 and V is TRBV5-1; TCRdb's assignment of TRBD1 cannot be checked, as there is no DNA. This CDR3 region has 14 residues. Per germline, CDR1 SGHRS and CDR2 YFSETQ. CDR3 sequence: CASSSTAENSPLHF.

The chain couples TRBV27 to TRBJ1-1; TCRdb's assignment of TRBD1 cannot be checked, as there is no DNA. From germline, CDR1 is MNHEY and CDR2 SMNVEV (reference sequence). The CDR3 contains 13 residues. The CDR3 protein is CASSWGKNTEAFF.

The chain is built from TRBV24-1 and TRBJ2-1; the TCRdb D gene call, TRBD2, has no DNA to confirm it. There are 15 residues in the CDR3. Germline CDR1 KGHDR, CDR2 SFDVKD. CDR3 residues: CATSVGTSGGDDQFF.

V usage is TRBV10-3 and J usage is TRBJ1-1. Germline V gene data show CDR1 as ENHRY and CDR2 as SYGVKD. The CDR3 extends over 12 amino acids. CDR3 sequence reads: CAISTAGLEAFF.

V is TRBV6-2 or TRBV6-3 and J is TRBJ1-3; TCRdb reports TRBD1, a call that lacks DNA to check it against. Germline-derived CDR1 and CDR2 are MNHEY and SVGEGT. The length of the CDR3 is 16 residues. The CDR3 is CARVGQTPTSSSTIYF.